This T cell receptor (beta chain) was recovered during a study of blood T cell repertoires in COVID-19. TCRdb keeps only in-frame clones here, not all; method: immunoSEQ multiplex PCR. The table lists approximately 73,000 clones, 81% of them singletons, with approximately 0.8% in the top ten. The CDR3 has 13 amino acids. The germline V gene encodes CDR1 SGHDT and CDR2 YYEEEE. Deletions cut 0 bases from V and 3 bases from J, with 6 bases between. The source of this sequence is a woman in her 70s with acute or convalescent COVID-19. Specimen: peripheral blood. V is TRBV5-6 and J is TRBJ1-1; D remains unclear. CDR3 DNA sequence: TGTGCCAGCAGCTTGGATGCGTACACTGAAGCTTTCTTT. Its protein is CASSLDAYTEAFF. The complete variable domain, with remaining parts taken from reference TRBV5-6 and TRBJ1-1, reads DAGVTQSPTHLIKTRGQQVTLRCSPKSGHDTVSWYQQALGQGPQFIFQYYEEEERQRGNFPDRFSGHQFPNYSSELNVNALLLGDSALYLCASSLDAYTEAFFGQGTRLTVV.